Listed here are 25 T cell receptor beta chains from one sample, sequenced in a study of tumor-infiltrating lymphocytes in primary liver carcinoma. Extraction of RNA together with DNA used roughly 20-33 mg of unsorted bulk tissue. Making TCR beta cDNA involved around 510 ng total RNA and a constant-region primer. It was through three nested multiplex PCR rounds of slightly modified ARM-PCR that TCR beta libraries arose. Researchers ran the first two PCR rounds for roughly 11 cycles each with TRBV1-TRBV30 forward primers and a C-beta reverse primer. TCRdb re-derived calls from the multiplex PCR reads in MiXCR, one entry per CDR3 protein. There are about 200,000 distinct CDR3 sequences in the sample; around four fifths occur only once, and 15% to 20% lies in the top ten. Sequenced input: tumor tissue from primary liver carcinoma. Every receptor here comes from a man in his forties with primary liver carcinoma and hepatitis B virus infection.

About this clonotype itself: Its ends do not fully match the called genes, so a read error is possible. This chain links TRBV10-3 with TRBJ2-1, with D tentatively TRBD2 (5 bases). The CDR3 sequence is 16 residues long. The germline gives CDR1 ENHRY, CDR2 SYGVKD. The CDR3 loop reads CAITPWASWSYNELFF. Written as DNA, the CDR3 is TGTGCCATCACCCCATGGGCTAGCTGGTCCTACAATGAGCTGTTCTTC.

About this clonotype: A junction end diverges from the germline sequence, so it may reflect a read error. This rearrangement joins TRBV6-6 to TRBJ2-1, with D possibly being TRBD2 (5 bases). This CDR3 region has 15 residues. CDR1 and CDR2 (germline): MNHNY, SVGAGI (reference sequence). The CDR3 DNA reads TGTGCCAGCATTCCCTGGACGGACTCCTACAATGAGCAGGTCTTC. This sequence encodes CASIPWTDSYNEQVF.

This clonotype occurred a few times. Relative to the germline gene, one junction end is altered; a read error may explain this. CDR3 region: CANSQTSGSNNEQFF. The CDR3 DNA is TGTGCCAACAGCCAGACTAGCGGGAGCAACAATGAGCAATTCTTC. The chain has TRBV11-2 and TRBJ2-1; 12 nucleotides match TRBD2. Germline V gene data show CDR1 as SGHAT and CDR2 as FQNNGV. The CDR3 is 15 residues long.

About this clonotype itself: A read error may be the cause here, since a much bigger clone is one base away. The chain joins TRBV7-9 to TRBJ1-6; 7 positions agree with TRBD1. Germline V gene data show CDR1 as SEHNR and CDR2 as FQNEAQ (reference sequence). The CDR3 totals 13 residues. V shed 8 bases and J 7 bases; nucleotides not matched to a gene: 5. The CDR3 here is CASHDRENSPLHF. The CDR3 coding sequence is TGTGCCAGCCATGACAGGGAGAATTCACCCCTCCACTTT.

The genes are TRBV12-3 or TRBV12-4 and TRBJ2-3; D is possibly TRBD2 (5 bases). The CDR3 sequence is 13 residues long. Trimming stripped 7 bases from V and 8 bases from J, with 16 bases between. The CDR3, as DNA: TGTGCCAGCACTTTGAAGCTAGAGGGTACGCAGTATTTT. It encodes CASTLKLEGTQYF.

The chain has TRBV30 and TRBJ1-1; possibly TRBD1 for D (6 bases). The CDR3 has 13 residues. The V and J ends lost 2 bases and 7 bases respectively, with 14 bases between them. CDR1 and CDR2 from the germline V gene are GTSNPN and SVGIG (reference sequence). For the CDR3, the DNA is TGTGCCTGGAGTATGGGATGGGACATTGAAGCTTTCTTT. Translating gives CAWSMGWDIEAFF. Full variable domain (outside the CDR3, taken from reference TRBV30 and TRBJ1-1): SQTIHQWPATLVQPVGSPLSLECTVEGTSNPNLYWYRQAAGRGLQLLFYSVGIGQISSEVPQNLSASRPQDRQFILSSKKLLLSDSGFYLCAWSMGWDIEAFFGQGTRLTVV.

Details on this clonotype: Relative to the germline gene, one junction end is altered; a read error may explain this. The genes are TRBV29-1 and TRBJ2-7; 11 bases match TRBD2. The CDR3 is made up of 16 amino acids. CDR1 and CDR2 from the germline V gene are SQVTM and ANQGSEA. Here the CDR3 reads CSIEGDPTSGDYEQYF. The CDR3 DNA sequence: TGCAGCATTGAAGGGGATCCGACTAGCGGGGACTACGAGCAGTACTTC.

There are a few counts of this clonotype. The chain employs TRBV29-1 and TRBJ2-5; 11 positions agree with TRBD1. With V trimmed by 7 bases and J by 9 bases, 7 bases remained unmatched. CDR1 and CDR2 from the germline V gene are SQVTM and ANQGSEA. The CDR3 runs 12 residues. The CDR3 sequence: CSGGGQGEAQYF. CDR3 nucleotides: TGCAGCGGGGGGGGACAGGGGGAGGCCCAGTACTTC. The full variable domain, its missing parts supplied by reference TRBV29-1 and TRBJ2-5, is SAVISQKPSRDICQRGTSLTIQCQVDSQVTMMFWYRQQPGQSLTLIATANQGSEATYESGFVIDKFPISRPNLTFSTLTVSNMSPEDSSIYLCSGGGQGEAQYFGPGTRLLVL.

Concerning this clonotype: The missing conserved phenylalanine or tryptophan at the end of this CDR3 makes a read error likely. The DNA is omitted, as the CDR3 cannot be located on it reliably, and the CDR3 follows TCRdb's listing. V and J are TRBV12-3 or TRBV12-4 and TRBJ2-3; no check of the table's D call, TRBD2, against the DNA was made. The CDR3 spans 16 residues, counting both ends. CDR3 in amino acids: CASSRRTSGSTDTQYS.

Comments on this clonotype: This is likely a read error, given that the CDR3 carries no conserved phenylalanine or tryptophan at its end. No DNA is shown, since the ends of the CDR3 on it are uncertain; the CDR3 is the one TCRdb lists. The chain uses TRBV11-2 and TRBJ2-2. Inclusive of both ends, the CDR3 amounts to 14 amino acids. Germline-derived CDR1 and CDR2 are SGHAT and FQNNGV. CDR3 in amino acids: CASSTYSDTGELII.

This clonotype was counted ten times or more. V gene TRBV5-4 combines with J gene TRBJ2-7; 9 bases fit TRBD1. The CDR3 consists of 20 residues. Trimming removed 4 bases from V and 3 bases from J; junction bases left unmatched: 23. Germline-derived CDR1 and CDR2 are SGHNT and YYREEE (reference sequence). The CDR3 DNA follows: TGTGCCAGCAGCCCAGGTCCCGGGACAGGGTATGGAGGTTTACACTACGAGCAGTACTTC. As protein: CASSPGPGTGYGGLHYEQYF.

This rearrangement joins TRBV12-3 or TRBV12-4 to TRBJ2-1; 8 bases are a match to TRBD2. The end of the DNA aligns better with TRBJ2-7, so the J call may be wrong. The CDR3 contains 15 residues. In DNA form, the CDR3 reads TGTGCCAGCAGTTTAGAGGTCCGGGGGGGCAATGAGCAGTACTTC. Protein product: CASSLEVRGGNEQYF.

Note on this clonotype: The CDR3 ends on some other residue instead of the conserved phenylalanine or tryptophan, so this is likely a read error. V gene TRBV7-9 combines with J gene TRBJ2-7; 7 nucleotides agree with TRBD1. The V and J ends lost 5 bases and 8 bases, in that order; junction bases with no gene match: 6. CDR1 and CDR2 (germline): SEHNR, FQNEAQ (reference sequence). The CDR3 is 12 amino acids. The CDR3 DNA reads TGTGCCAGCAGCCAGGGACAGAGCAAGCAGTACTAC. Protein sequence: CASSQGQSKQYY.

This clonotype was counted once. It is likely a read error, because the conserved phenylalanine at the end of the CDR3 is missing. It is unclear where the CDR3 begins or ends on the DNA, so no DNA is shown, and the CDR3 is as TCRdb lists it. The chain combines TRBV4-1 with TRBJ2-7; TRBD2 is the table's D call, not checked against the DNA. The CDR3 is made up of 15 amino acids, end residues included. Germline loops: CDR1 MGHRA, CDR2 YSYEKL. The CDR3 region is CASSQVGPNSFEQYL.

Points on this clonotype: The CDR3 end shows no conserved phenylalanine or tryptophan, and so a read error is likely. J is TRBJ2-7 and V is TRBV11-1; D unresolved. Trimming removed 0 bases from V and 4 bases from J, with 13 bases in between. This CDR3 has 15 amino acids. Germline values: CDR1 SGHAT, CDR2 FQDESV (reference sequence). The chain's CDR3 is CASSLAGSGEYEQYL. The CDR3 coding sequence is TGTGCCAGCAGCTTAGCGGGATCAGGAGAATACGAGCAGTACTTG.

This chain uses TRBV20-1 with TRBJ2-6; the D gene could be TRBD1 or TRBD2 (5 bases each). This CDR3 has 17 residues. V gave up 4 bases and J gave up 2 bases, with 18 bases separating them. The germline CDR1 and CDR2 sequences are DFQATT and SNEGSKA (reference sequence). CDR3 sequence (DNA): TGCAGTGCTACCCTCCGGGACCCCCAGACTGGGGCCAACGTCCTGACTTTC. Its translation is CSATLRDPQTGANVLTF.

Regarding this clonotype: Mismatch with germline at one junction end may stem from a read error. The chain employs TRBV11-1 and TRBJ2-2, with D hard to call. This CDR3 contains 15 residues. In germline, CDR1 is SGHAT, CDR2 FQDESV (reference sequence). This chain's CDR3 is CGSSLSWVNTGELFF. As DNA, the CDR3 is TGTGGCAGCAGCCTTAGTTGGGTGAACACAGGGGAGCTGTTTTTT.

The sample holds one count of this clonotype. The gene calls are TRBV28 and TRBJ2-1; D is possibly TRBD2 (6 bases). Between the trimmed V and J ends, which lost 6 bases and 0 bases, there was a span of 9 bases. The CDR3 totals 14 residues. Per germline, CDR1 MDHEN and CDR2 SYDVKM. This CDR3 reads CASSLATSYNEQFF. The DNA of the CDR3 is TGTGCCAGCAGCCTAGCGACCTCCTACAATGAGCAGTTCTTC.

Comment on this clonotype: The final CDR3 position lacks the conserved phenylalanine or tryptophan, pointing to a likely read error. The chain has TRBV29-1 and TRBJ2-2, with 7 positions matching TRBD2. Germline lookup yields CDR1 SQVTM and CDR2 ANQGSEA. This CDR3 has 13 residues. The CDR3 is CSVDTVNSGDLFL. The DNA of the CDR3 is TGCAGCGTGGACACGGTGAACAGCGGGGACCTGTTTTTG.

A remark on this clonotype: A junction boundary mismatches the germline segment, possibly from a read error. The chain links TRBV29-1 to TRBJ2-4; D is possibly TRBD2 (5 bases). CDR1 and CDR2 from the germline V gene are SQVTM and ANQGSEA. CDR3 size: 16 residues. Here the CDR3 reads CTVDTSGEGAKNIQYF. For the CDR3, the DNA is TGCACCGTTGACACGAGCGGTGAAGGAGCAAAAAACATTCAGTACTTC.

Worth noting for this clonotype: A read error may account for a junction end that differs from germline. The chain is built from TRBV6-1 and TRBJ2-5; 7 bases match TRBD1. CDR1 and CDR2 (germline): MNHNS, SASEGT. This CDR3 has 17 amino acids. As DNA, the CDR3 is TGTGCCAGCCGTGAGTACGTCCCCCGACAGGGTCGTGAGACCCAGTACTTC. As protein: CASREYVPRQGRETQYF.

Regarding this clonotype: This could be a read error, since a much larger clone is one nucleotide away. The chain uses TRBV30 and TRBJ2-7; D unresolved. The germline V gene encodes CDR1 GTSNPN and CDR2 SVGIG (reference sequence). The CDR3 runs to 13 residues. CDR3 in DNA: TGTGCCTGGAGGCCCTCCGCGACCTACGAGGAGTACTTC. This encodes CAWRPSATYEEYF.

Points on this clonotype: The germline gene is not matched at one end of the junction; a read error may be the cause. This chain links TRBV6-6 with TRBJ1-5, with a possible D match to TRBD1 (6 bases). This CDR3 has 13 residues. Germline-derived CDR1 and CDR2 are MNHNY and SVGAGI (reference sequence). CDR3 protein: CASTGHQNQPQHF. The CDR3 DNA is TGTGCCAGCACGGGACACCAGAATCAGCCCCAACATTTT.

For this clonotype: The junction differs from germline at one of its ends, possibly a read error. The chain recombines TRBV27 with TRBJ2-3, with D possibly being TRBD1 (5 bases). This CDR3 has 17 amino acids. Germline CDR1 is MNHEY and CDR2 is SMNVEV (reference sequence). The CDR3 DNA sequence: TGTGCCAGCAGTTTAGATATCCCCCCAGGGATCACAGATAGGCAGTATTTT. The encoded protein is CASSLDIPPGITDRQYF.

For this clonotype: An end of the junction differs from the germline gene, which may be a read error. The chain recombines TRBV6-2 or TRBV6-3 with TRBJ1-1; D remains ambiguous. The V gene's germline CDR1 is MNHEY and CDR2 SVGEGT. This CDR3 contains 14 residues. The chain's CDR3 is CASSYTSRNTEAVF. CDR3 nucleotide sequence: TGTGCTAGCAGTTACACGAGTCGGAACACTGAAGCTGTCTTT.